This section outlines one T cell receptor beta chain sequence together with its context. Its target is not known. Indicated time point: week 35, safety follow-up. In every dose of vaccine, 300 ug of mutant IDH1 20-mer peptide was given alongside topical imiquimod. Profiling relied on immunoSEQ multiplex PCR, and the TCRdb table lists in-frame clones only, not all of them. The sample contains about 72,000 clones, approximately 84% of which appear only once. This specimen belongs to a study of a mutant IDH1 vaccine in newly diagnosed glioma. Study overall: Treated patients were approximately 60% male, about 38% female, mean age 40.4 years.

Trimming cost V 2 bases and J 9 bases; bases outside gene matches: 8. CDR3 length: 15 amino acids. Germline-derived CDR1 and CDR2 are SGHDT and YYEEEE. This TCR came from a man aged 18 to 30 with glioma. The source material was PBMCs, sampled from a glioma patient whose treatment included an IDH1 peptide vaccine. The rearrangement links TRBV5-6 to TRBJ2-7; 13 bases agree with TRBD2. The chain's CDR3 is CASSFGTSGDPRQYF. The CDR3 region has the DNA TGTGCCAGCAGCTTTGGGACTAGCGGGGACCCCAGGCAGTACTTC.